Presented here are 6 T cell receptor beta chains from one specimen sequenced in a study of technical replicates of blood from a few donors. Profiled with immunoSEQ multiplex PCR; TCRdb holds only in-frame clones, not every one. Here the sample spans roughly 15,000 clones, approximately 80% being singletons. Sequenced material: PBMCs. These receptors all stem from a human donor in good health.

This clone was detected once. The chain uses TRBV7-2 and TRBJ2-3; 7 bases agree with TRBD1. The ends lost 5 bases at V and 1 base at J; junction bases unmatched: 12. The CDR3 loop spans 17 amino acids. From germline, CDR1 is SGHTA and CDR2 FQGNSA. The CDR3 DNA reads TGTGCCAGCAGCCCAGAGATTTCAGGGGGAGGCACAGATACGCAGTATTTT. Its translation: CASSPEISGGGTDTQYF. The variable domain in full, with the rest retrieved from reference TRBV7-2 and TRBJ2-3, is GAGVSQSPSNKVTEKGKDVELRCDPISGHTALYWYRQSLGQGLEFLIYFQGNSAPDKSGLPSDRFSAERTGGSVSTLTIQRTQQEDSAVYLCASSPEISGGGTDTQYFGPGTRLTVL.

This clone was seen a few times. The chain employs TRBV7-9 and TRBJ2-7; D is possibly TRBD2 (6 bases). This CDR3 contains 14 residues. CDR1 is SEHNR, CDR2 FQNEAQ, per germline (reference sequence). Trimming removed 2 bases at V and 2 bases at J, with 10 bases between. This CDR3 reads CASSLLSGPYEQYF. CDR3 bases: TGTGCCAGCAGCTTACTTAGCGGACCCTACGAGCAGTACTTC.

This clone was detected only a few times. The gene calls are TRBV5-4 and TRBJ2-1, with 9 positions matching TRBD2. Germline-derived CDR1 and CDR2 are SGHNT and YYREEE (reference sequence). V trimming: 1 base; J trimming: 4 bases; junction bases outside the gene matches: 3. This CDR3 has 15 residues. CDR3 loop: CASSLWLAGYNEQFF. CDR3 nucleotide sequence: TGTGCCAGCAGCTTGTGGCTAGCGGGGTACAATGAGCAGTTCTTC.

This rearrangement joins TRBV27 to TRBJ1-2, with 7 bases that match TRBD1. Germline lookup yields CDR1 MNHEY and CDR2 SMNVEV (reference sequence). CDR3 length equals 14 residues. V gave up 4 bases and J gave up 4 bases; unmatched junction bases: 6. The chain's CDR3 is CASSSGTVGYGYTF. CDR3 nucleotide sequence: TGTGCCAGCAGTTCAGGGACAGTGGGCTATGGCTACACCTTC.

V is TRBV11-2 and J is TRBJ2-7; D unclear. CDR3 length equals 13 residues. Trimming cost V 3 bases and J 3 bases, with 9 bases left between them. Germline loops: CDR1 SGHAT, CDR2 FQNNGV. CDR3 loop: CASSFQLVYEQYF. The CDR3 coding sequence is TGTGCCAGCAGCTTCCAACTCGTCTACGAGCAGTACTTC.

This chain uses TRBV2 with TRBJ1-2; 7 bases map to TRBD1. The CDR3 extends over 12 amino acids. The germline gives CDR1 SNHLY, CDR2 FYNNEI. V lost 7 bases, J lost 3 bases, and 2 bases stayed unmatched. The CDR3 region has the DNA TGTGCCAGCACCGGACAGGACTATGGCTACACCTTC. This codes for CASTGQDYGYTF.